This TCR beta chain comes out of a study of blood T cells in healthy people across ages. Study results and limitations: Total diversity from one million sequenced T cells was likely underestimated. Without sorted subsets, naive and antigen-experienced compartments could not be conclusively compared.

A word on this clonotype: The antigen is unknown.

CDR1 and CDR2 (germline): MNHEY, SVGEGT. This CDR3 spans 14 amino acids. A second PCR, run for roughly 7 to 12 cycles, used a sample-barcoded 5' primer plus a J-beta primer mix. TCRdb independently ran MiXCR on the 5' RACE reads; one entry per CDR3 protein. The table lists over 1.5 million distinct CDR3 sequences, about 50% of them singletons. The receptor was isolated from a woman aged 35 to 49 in good health. Sequencing input: blood. The chain uses TRBV6-2 or TRBV6-3 and TRBJ2-1; 7 positions agree with TRBD2. The J call may be wrong; the DNA end is better matched by TRBJ2-7. DNA of the CDR3: TGTGCCAGCGAGAGGGCTAGCGGTTACAATGAGCAGTACTTC. As protein: CASERASGYNEQYF.